This TCR beta chain was captured in a study of cytomegalovirus exposure and HLA in healthy donors. Study-wide findings and caveats: Prior analysis indicated that the majority of TCR beta V segments exhibited productivity approximately 90% or approximately 30% of the time. Several of the most significant clusters were apparently associated with common viral pathogens in a later analysis. CMV antigen specificity was confirmed in vitro for a few CMV-associated chains. A later analysis linked a missense variant in DCLRE1C to the trimming of TCR beta V and J genes.

Worth noting for this clone: What it recognizes is unknown.

This CDR3 is built from 13 residues. V dropped 6 bases and J dropped 9 bases, with 12 bases sitting between them. Germline assignment: CDR1 MNHNS and CDR2 SASEGT. A multiplex PCR was run with 60 Vbeta primers and 13 Jbeta primers. Using immunoSEQ multiplex PCR, the repertoire was profiled, and TCRdb retains in-frame clones only, with some absent. The top ten hold less than 3% of the sample, which has around 120,000 clones, 65% to 80% seen once. The gene calls are TRBV6-1 and TRBJ1-6; no clear D gene. The source material was PBMCs. This sequence was found in a woman in her 40s in good health and CMV-seropositive. The CDR3 DNA follows: TGTGCCAGCAGGGAGGTGGATTCTTCACCCCTCCACTTT. Translating it yields CASREVDSSPLHF.